The T cell receptor beta chain under discussion was sequenced for a study of T cells in Graves' hyperthyroidism and ophthalmopathy. There were TCR beta CDR3 regions amplified from RNA transcripts. The HTBI primer set was used in a first-round RT-PCR of the TCR CDR3. One entry per CDR3 protein, called by TCRdb with MiXCR from the multiplex PCR reads. The sample consists of about 350,000 distinct CDR3 sequences, more than 11% of them appearing once. The CDR3 is made up of 17 amino acids. The V and J ends lost 3 bases and 3 bases respectively, with 20 bases between them. The germline V gene encodes CDR1 MDHEN and CDR2 SYDVKM. This clonotype was counted many times.

The rearrangement uses TRBV28 and TRBJ2-5; perhaps TRBD1 as D (6 bases). The source material was blood. This receptor was obtained from a woman aged 25-40 years with Graves' hyperthyroidism. CDR3 residues: CASSFLITGLKEETQYF. In DNA form, the CDR3 reads TGTGCCAGCAGTTTCCTAATAACAGGGTTGAAAGAAGAGACCCAGTACTTC. The full variable domain, in which reference TRBV28 and TRBJ2-5 provide the parts outside the CDR3, is DVKVTQSSRYLVKRTGEKVFLECVQDMDHENMFWYRQDPGLGLRLIYFSYDVKMKEKGDIPEGYSVSREKKERFSLILESASTNQTSMYLCASSFLITGLKEETQYFGPGTRLLVL.